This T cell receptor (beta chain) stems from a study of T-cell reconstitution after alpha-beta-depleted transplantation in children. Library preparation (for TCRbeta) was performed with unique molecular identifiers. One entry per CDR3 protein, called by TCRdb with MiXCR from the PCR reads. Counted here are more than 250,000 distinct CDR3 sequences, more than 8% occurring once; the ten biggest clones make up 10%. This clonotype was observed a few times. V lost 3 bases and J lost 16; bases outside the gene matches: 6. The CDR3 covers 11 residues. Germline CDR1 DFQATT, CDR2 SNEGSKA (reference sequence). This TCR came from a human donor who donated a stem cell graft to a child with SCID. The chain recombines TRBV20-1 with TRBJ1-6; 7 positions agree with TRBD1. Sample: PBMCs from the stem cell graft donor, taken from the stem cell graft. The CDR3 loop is CSASPGQILHF. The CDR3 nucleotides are TGCAGTGCTAGTCCGGGACAGATACTCCACTTT.